The present TCR beta chain was sequenced within a study of CD8 T cells in ankylosing spondylitis. MiXCR, applied by TCRdb to the 5' RACE reads, yields one record per CDR3 protein. Counted here are roughly 160,000 distinct CDR3 sequences, just over 9.5% occurring once; the ten biggest clones make up around 15%. This clonotype was observed many times. V lost 2 bases and J 4 bases, leaving 11 bases between the germline ends. CDR3 length: 14 amino acids. From germline, CDR1 is MNHEY and CDR2 SMNVEV (reference sequence). The sequenced material came from blood, either unsorted or a sorted T cell fraction (not recorded which). The chain employs TRBV27 and TRBJ1-1; D may be TRBD1 (6 bases). This receptor was identified in a female donor with ankylosing spondylitis or in good health (not recorded which). The CDR3 sequence is CASSLRGGVTEAFF. The CDR3 DNA follows: TGTGCCAGCAGTTTACGAGGGGGGGTCACTGAAGCTTTCTTT.